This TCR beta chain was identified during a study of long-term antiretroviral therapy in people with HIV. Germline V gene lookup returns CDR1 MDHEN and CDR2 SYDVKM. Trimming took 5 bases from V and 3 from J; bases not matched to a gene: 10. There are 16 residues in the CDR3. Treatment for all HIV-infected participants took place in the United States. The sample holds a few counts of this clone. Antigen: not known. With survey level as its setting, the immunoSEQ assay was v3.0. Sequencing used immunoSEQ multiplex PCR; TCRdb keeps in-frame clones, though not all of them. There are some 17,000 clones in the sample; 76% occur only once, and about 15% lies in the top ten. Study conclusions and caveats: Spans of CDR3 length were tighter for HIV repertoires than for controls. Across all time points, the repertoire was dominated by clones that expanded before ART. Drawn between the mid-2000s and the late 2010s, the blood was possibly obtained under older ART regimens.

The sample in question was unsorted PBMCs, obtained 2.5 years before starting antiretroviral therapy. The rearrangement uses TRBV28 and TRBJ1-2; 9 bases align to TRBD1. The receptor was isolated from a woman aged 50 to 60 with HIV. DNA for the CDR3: TGTGCCAGCAGTCCCTCCCCGGGACAGGGAGACTATGGCTACACCTTC. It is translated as CASSPSPGQGDYGYTF.